This paragraph reports one TCR beta chain. The data originate from a study of blood T cell repertoires in COVID-19. Study in general: T cells, B-cell-depleted T cells, or PBMCs supplied cDNA or gDNA.

The assay was immunoSEQ multiplex PCR, and TCRdb's table has in-frame clones only and misses some. The table has about 91,000 clones, 88% seen once; the top ten hold about 5%. The germline V gene has CDR1 KGHSH and CDR2 LQKENI. The V and J ends lost 2 bases and 0 bases respectively, with 8 bases between them. The CDR3 totals 15 residues. The specimen sequenced was peripheral blood. This chain uses TRBV18 with TRBJ1-5; the D is unclear. The TCR comes from a woman of 80 years or more with active COVID-19. In DNA, the CDR3 is TGTGCCAGCTCACCAAACAAAAATAGCAATCAGCCCCAGCATTTT. Amino acids: CASSPNKNSNQPQHF.